These 15 T cell receptor beta chains were sequenced from one sample in a study of blood T cells in healthy people across ages. Using a J-beta primer mix together with a sample-barcoded 5' primer, a second PCR was run for about 6 to 11 cycles. TCRdb itself ran the 5' RACE reads through MiXCR, one entry per CDR3 protein. The table lists hundreds of thousands of distinct CDR3 sequences, about 53% of them singletons, with around 40% in the top ten. The sample taken for sequencing was blood. The receptors originated from a man older than 75 in good health.

The V and J genes are TRBV25-1 and TRBJ1-1; D possibly corresponds to TRBD1 (6 bases). V dropped 10 bases and J dropped 5 bases, with 17 bases sitting between them. CDR3 length: 13 residues. Germline loops: CDR1 MGHDK, CDR2 SYGVNS. The CDR3 sequence: CATTRGRGTEAFF. CDR3 DNA sequence: TGTGCCACCACCAGGGGAAGGGGAACTGAAGCTTTCTTT.

This sequence joins TRBV3-1 and TRBJ2-3; D gene uncertain. Germline V CDR1 and CDR2: LGHDT, YNNKEL (reference sequence). This CDR3 region has 14 residues. Trimming took off 5 bases at V and 2 bases at J, with 11 bases between the two ends. This CDR3 reads CASSTTDDTDTQYF. In DNA form, the CDR3 reads TGTGCCAGCAGCACTACGGACGACACAGATACGCAGTATTTT.

This rearrangement joins TRBV6-1 to TRBJ1-1; 10 bases agree with TRBD1. The CDR3 length is 16 residues. CDR1 MNHNS and CDR2 SASEGT come from the germline V gene. J was trimmed by 3 bases and V by 4 bases; bases with no gene match: 8. The DNA of the CDR3 is TGTGCCAGCAGTGCTCCGACAGGGGGCAGCTACACTGAAGCTTTCTTT. The encoded protein is CASSAPTGGSYTEAFF.

This clonotype appeared a few times. The gene calls are TRBV29-1 and TRBJ1-2; D is uncertain. V was shortened by 5 bases and J by 4 bases, with 14 bases between the two germline ends. The CDR3 extends over 13 amino acids. Germline V gene sequence: CDR1 SQVTM, CDR2 ANQGSEA. In nucleotides, the CDR3 is TGCAGCGTTCCGAGGGAGGGTCTCTATGGCTACACCTTC. This gives the protein CSVPREGLYGYTF.

The chain joins TRBV9 to TRBJ1-5; possibly TRBD1 for D (5 bases). The CDR3 covers 14 residues. Germline CDR1 is SGDLS and CDR2 is YYNGEE. Trimming removed 4 bases from V and 1 base from J, with 9 bases in between. In DNA, the CDR3 is TGTGCCAGCAGCCCCCGGGACAGCAATCAGCCCCAGCATTTT. Protein: CASSPRDSNQPQHF.

The chain carries TRBV9 and TRBJ2-5; 12 positions match TRBD2. The CDR3 covers 16 residues. CDR1 and CDR2 from the germline V gene are SGDLS and YYNGEE. V lost 0 bases, J lost 5 bases, and 5 bases stayed unmatched. As DNA, the CDR3 is TGTGCCAGCAGCGTAGGACTAGCGGGAGATCTCGAGACCCAGTACTTC. Encoded protein: CASSVGLAGDLETQYF.

This clonotype was recorded once. This chain joins TRBV25-1 and TRBJ2-2; 14 bases align to TRBD2. The germline V gene has CDR1 MGHDK and CDR2 SYGVNS. The CDR3 has 16 residues. Losses at the gene ends were 3 bases for V and 4 bases for J; bases not matched to a gene: 1. CDR3 loop: CASSETSGGGTGELFF. The CDR3 DNA follows: TGTGCCAGCAGTGAGACTAGCGGGGGGGGCACCGGGGAGCTGTTTTTT.

This clonotype was observed a few times. The J gene is TRBJ1-5, the V gene TRBV20-1; D ambiguous. Trimming shortened V by 3 bases and J by 4 bases, and 7 bases separated the two germline ends. Germline V lookup: CDR1 DFQATT, CDR2 SNEGSKA (reference sequence). The CDR3 covers 12 residues. The CDR3 nucleotides are TGCAGTGCTAGTCTAAGAAATCAGCCCCAGCATTTT. This sequence encodes CSASLRNQPQHF.

The chain has TRBV18 and TRBJ2-5, with 9 bases matching TRBD2. The CDR3 is 15 residues long. Trimming at V came to 0 bases and at J to 4 bases, leaving 3 bases not matched to a gene. CDR1 is KGHSH, CDR2 LQKENI, per germline. CDR3 amino acids: CASSPPAAGGETQYF. In DNA form, the CDR3 reads TGTGCCAGCTCACCACCAGCAGCGGGAGGAGAGACCCAGTACTTC.

This clonotype was observed a handful of times. The V gene is TRBV6-2 or TRBV6-3, the J gene TRBJ2-7; D call uncertain. CDR1 and CDR2 (germline): MNHEY, SVGEGT. The CDR3 sequence is 15 residues long. V was trimmed by 2 bases and J by 2 bases, leaving 13 bases between them. CDR3 bases: TGTGCCAGCAGTTACCCGGGCGCCCTTACCTACGAGCAGTACTTC. Protein sequence: CASSYPGALTYEQYF.

The rearrangement links TRBV18 to TRBJ1-2; TRBD1 aligns across 11 bases. The J segment lost 6 bases and the V segment lost 3 bases, leaving 3 bases of the junction unmatched. Germline V CDR1 and CDR2: KGHSH, LQKENI. The CDR3 has 14 residues. The CDR3 spells CASSPSDRGHGYTF. DNA of the CDR3: TGTGCCAGCTCACCGTCGGACAGGGGGCATGGCTACACCTTC.

The genes are TRBV2 and TRBJ1-4; the D is unclear. Per germline, CDR1 SNHLY and CDR2 FYNNEI. Trimming shortened V by 7 bases and J by 8 bases, and 14 bases separated the two germline ends. The CDR3 covers 13 residues. The CDR3 spells CASTTSRGEKLFF. The DNA for the CDR3 is TGTGCCAGCACGACATCCCGAGGGGAAAAACTGTTTTTT. The full variable domain, its missing parts supplied by reference TRBV2 and TRBJ1-4, is EPEVTQTPSHQVTQMGQEVILRCVPISNHLYFYWYRQILGQKVEFLVSFYNNEISEKSEIFDDQFSVERPDGSNFTLKIRSTKLEDSAMYFCASTTSRGEKLFFGSGTQLSVL.

The chain joins TRBV3-1 to TRBJ1-4; D gene uncertain. Trimming cost V 4 bases and J 8 bases, with 17 bases left between them. CDR1 LGHDT and CDR2 YNNKEL come from the germline V gene (reference sequence). CDR3 length: 15 residues. The CDR3 is CASSPLMAGSEKLFF. The CDR3 DNA sequence: TGTGCCAGCAGCCCCCTAATGGCTGGAAGCGAAAAACTGTTTTTT.

V gene TRBV7-9 combines with J gene TRBJ1-1; no definite D call. Trimming took 4 bases from V and 6 from J, leaving 12 bases between them. The V gene's germline CDR1 is SEHNR and CDR2 FQNEAQ (reference sequence). The CDR3 length is 13 residues. The DNA of the CDR3 is TGTGCCAGCAGCTCTCCTCGACGGCCTGAAGCTTTCTTT. Its protein product is CASSSPRRPEAFF.

The CDR3 coding sequence is TGTGCCTCAGGGGTGGGTGAAAAACTGTTTTTT. Translated, it gives CASGVGEKLFF. J is TRBJ1-4 and V is TRBV6-5, with D tentatively TRBD1 (6 bases). The CDR3 contains 11 residues. CDR1 is MNHEY and CDR2 is SVGAGI in the germline V gene. Trimming removed 11 bases from V and 7 bases from J, with 11 bases in between.